These 10 T cell receptor beta chains were all obtained from the same sample, sequenced in a study of blood T cell repertoires in COVID-19. The protocol was immunoSEQ multiplex PCR, while the TCRdb copy is restricted to in-frame clones and leaves out a portion. This sample has around 160,000 clones, with around four fifths found just once. Source material: peripheral blood. The receptors derive from a woman between 40 and 50 years old with active or convalescent COVID-19.

The rearrangement joins TRBV5-1 to TRBJ1-2; weak D call: TRBD1 (5 bases). The CDR3 runs to 14 residues. CDR1 and CDR2 (germline): SGHRS, YFSETQ. Deletions cut 0 bases from V and 7 bases from J, with 13 bases between. Written as DNA, the CDR3 is TGCGCCAGCAGCTTGGGGAACGGGCAGGGTGGCTACACCTTC. This sequence encodes CASSLGNGQGGYTF. Together with reference TRBV5-1 and TRBJ1-2, the CDR3 gives the full variable domain: KAGVTQTPRYLIKTRGQQVTLSCSPISGHRSVSWYQQTPGQGLQFLFEYFSETQRNKGNFPGRFSGRQFSNSRSEMNVSTLELGDSALYLCASSLGNGQGGYTFGSGTRLTVV.

V usage is TRBV28 and J usage is TRBJ2-3; TRBD2 matches at 11 bases. Germline CDR1 is MDHEN and CDR2 is SYDVKM. The CDR3 totals 16 residues. J gave up 4 bases and V 3 bases, and 6 bases lay outside the gene matches. This CDR3 is CASSFSGGAWSDTQYF. CDR3 DNA sequence: TGTGCCAGCAGTTTTAGCGGGGGGGCGTGGTCAGATACGCAGTATTTT.

The chain recombines TRBV11-3 with TRBJ2-7, with D perhaps TRBD1 (6 bases). The V gene lost 5 bases and the J gene lost 1 base, with 12 bases spanning the gap. Germline V gives CDR1 SGHNT, CDR2 YENEEA. This CDR3 is built from 14 residues. The DNA of the CDR3 is TGTGCCAGCAGCACCCGACAGGTATCCTACGAGCAGTACTTC. Protein sequence: CASSTRQVSYEQYF.

The chain uses TRBV29-1 and TRBJ1-4, with no clear D. The CDR3 is 13 amino acids. The V gene lost 5 bases and the J gene lost 5 bases, with 12 bases spanning the gap. Germline V gene sequence: CDR1 SQVTM, CDR2 ANQGSEA. The DNA for the CDR3 is TGCAGCGTTTCAACGTCGGGGAATGAAAAACTGTTTTTT. Residues: CSVSTSGNEKLFF. Full variable domain (outside the CDR3, taken from reference TRBV29-1 and TRBJ1-4): SAVISQKPSRDICQRGTSLTIQCQVDSQVTMMFWYRQQPGQSLTLIATANQGSEATYESGFVIDKFPISRPNLTFSTLTVSNMSPEDSSIYLCSVSTSGNEKLFFGSGTQLSVL.

The chain carries TRBV30 and TRBJ2-3, with D possibly TRBD2 on 5 matching bases. The V gene lost 1 base and the J gene lost 0 bases, with 8 bases spanning the gap. Germline V gene data show CDR1 as GTSNPN and CDR2 as SVGIG (reference sequence). The CDR3 is 14 residues long. Here the CDR3 reads CAWSASSSTDTQYF. In nucleotides, the CDR3 is TGTGCCTGGAGTGCTAGCTCTAGCACAGATACGCAGTATTTT. The whole variable domain, filled in from reference TRBV30 and TRBJ2-3, reads SQTIHQWPATLVQPVGSPLSLECTVEGTSNPNLYWYRQAAGRGLQLLFYSVGIGQISSEVPQNLSASRPQDRQFILSSKKLLLSDSGFYLCAWSASSSTDTQYFGPGTRLTVL.

Relative to its sample, this clone is medium-sized. The rearrangement uses TRBV30 and TRBJ2-7; a weak D match, TRBD1 (5 bases). The CDR3 totals 13 residues. The V gene lost 1 base and the J gene lost 6 bases, with 13 bases spanning the gap. Germline loops: CDR1 GTSNPN, CDR2 SVGIG (reference sequence). The CDR3 loop reads CAWSAEGAREQYF. The CDR3 DNA reads TGTGCCTGGAGTGCTGAAGGGGCGCGCGAGCAGTACTTC.

This chain connects TRBV4-3 to TRBJ2-2; the D gene is possibly TRBD2 (6 bases). The CDR3 is 16 amino acids. CDR1 and CDR2 from the germline V gene are LGHNA and YSLEER. V dropped 0 bases and J dropped 6 bases, with 14 bases sitting between them. This chain's CDR3 is CASSQDRFRRAGELFF. The CDR3 nucleotides are TGCGCCAGCAGCCAAGATCGGTTTCGGAGGGCCGGGGAGCTGTTTTTT.

The chain links TRBV3-1 (or the pseudogene TRBV3-2) to TRBJ1-2; D not certain. The ends were cut back, 0 bases at V and 8 bases at J, with 4 bases in the middle. The CDR3 runs to 11 residues. Germline values: CDR1 LGHDT, CDR2 YNNKEL (reference sequence). This chain's CDR3 is CASSQEAGYTF. The CDR3 nucleotides read TGTGCCAGCAGCCAAGAAGCCGGCTACACCTTC.

The CDR3 nucleotides are TGTGCCAGCAGCTACAGGGGTGACACCGGGGAGCTGTTTTTT. It codes for CASSYRGDTGELFF. This chain uses TRBV9 with TRBJ2-2; TRBD1 agrees at 7 bases. Trimming removed 4 bases from V and 3 bases from J; junction bases left unmatched: 3. Per germline, CDR1 SGDLS and CDR2 YYNGEE. The CDR3 contains 14 residues.

The chain employs TRBV6-1 and TRBJ2-4; 9 bases line up with TRBD2. The V segment lost 4 bases and the J segment 0 bases; nucleotides outside the gene matches: 7. CDR3 length: 17 amino acids. In germline, CDR1 is MNHNS, CDR2 SASEGT. DNA of the CDR3: TGTGCCAGCAGTGGACAGCGGGGGGCCCTAGCCAAAAACATTCAGTACTTC. This codes for CASSGQRGALAKNIQYF.